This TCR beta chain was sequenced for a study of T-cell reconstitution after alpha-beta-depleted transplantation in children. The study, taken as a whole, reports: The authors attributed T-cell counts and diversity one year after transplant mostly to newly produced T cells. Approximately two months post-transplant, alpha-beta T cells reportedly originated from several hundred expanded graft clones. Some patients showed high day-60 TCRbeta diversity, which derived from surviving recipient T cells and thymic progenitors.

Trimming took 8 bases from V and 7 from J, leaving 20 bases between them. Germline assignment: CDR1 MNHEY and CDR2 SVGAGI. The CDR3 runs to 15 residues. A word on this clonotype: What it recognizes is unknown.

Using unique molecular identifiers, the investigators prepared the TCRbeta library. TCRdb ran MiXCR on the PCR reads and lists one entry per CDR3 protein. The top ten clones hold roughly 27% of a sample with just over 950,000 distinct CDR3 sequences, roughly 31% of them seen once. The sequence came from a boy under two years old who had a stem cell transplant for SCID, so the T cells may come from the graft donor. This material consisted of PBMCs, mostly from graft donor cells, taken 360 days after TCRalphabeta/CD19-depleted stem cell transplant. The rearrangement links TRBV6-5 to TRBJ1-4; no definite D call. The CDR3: CASVRGGLDREKLFF. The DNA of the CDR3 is TGTGCCAGCGTTAGAGGAGGGCTGGATCGTGAAAAACTGTTTTTT.